These 9 T cell receptor beta chains share one sample of origin, sequenced in a study of CD8 T cells in Susac syndrome. It was with random hexamers that roughly 0.45 to 1 ug RNA was reverse transcribed. From the immunoSEQ multiplex PCR reads, TCRdb called clonotypes with MiXCR, one entry per CDR3 protein. Found here are fewer than 350,000 distinct CDR3 sequences, about 90% of them singletons; the top ten hold approximately 0.065%. The source material was CD4+ T cells from PBMCs. The receptors originated from a human donor with multiple sclerosis.

The gene calls are TRBV20-1 and TRBJ2-7; no reliable D call. V lost 3 bases to trimming and J lost 2 bases, with 11 bases between them. In germline, CDR1 is DFQATT, CDR2 SNEGSKA (reference sequence). The CDR3 has 13 residues. The CDR3 coding sequence is TGCAGTGCTAGGGGTTTGAGAACCTACGAGCAGTACTTC. It specifies CSARGLRTYEQYF.

The chain has TRBV7-2 and TRBJ2-3; D uncertain. V dropped 3 bases and J dropped 0 bases, with 10 bases sitting between them. CDR1 SGHTA and CDR2 FQGNSA come from the germline V gene. This CDR3 comprises 15 residues. CDR3: CASSFSQGSTDTQYF. The CDR3 DNA follows: TGTGCCAGCAGCTTTAGTCAAGGAAGCACAGATACGCAGTATTTT.

The chain couples TRBV7-3 to TRBJ2-5; the match to TRBD1 covers 11 bases. Germline CDR1 reads SGHTA; CDR2 reads FQGTGA. The CDR3 spans 15 residues. Trimming removed 5 bases from V and 5 bases from J; junction bases left unmatched: 7. The CDR3 region is CASSPGQGARETQYF. CDR3 DNA sequence: TGTGCCAGCAGCCCCGGACAGGGGGCGAGGGAGACCCAGTACTTC.

V gene TRBV30 combines with J gene TRBJ2-1; a possible D gene is TRBD1 (6 bases). The V gene's germline CDR1 is GTSNPN and CDR2 SVGIG (reference sequence). This CDR3 is 12 amino acids long. The ends were cut back, 1 base at V and 7 bases at J, with 8 bases in the middle. The CDR3 nucleotides are TGTGCCTGGAGTGGGGACACGAATGAGCAGTTCTTC. Translation gives CAWSGDTNEQFF.

This clonotype was seen a single time. The chain couples TRBV12-3 or TRBV12-4 to TRBJ1-5, with D perhaps matching TRBD1 (6 bases). The CDR3 loop spans 14 amino acids. Between the trimmed V and J ends, which lost 7 bases and 5 bases, there was a span of 15 bases. The CDR3 bases are TGTGCCAGCAACGGGAGGGGGGGCCATCAGCCCCAGCATTTT. Amino acids: CASNGRGGHQPQHF.

The chain employs TRBV2 and TRBJ2-1, with 16 nucleotides matching TRBD2. After removal of 10 bases from V and 7 bases from J, the junction contained 10 bases not matched to a gene. Looked up from germline, CDR1 is SNHLY and CDR2 is FYNNEI. There are 16 residues in the CDR3. CDR3 protein: CAITGTSGGAGNEQFF. As DNA, the CDR3 is TGTGCCATCACCGGGACTAGCGGGGGGGCAGGGAATGAGCAGTTCTTC.

The chain recombines TRBV27 with TRBJ1-1, with a possible D match to TRBD1 (5 bases). Germline-derived CDR1 and CDR2 are MNHEY and SMNVEV (reference sequence). Trimming pared 6 bases from V and 2 bases from J, leaving 13 bases between. The CDR3 has 14 amino acids. The CDR3: CASSGRAANTEAFF. DNA of the CDR3: TGTGCCAGCAGCGGCAGGGCGGCCAACACTGAAGCTTTCTTT.

The genes are TRBV6-4 and TRBJ2-5, with D perhaps TRBD1 (6 bases). This CDR3 comprises 14 residues. The V gene lost 2 bases and the J gene lost 2 bases, with 9 bases spanning the gap. Looked up from germline, CDR1 is MRHNA and CDR2 is SNTAGT. CDR3 sequence: CASSDTDRQETQYF. In DNA, the CDR3 is TGTGCCAGCAGTGACACTGACAGGCAAGAGACCCAGTACTTC.

In its sample, this clonotype was seen once. The chain carries TRBV11-2 and TRBJ2-7; the D gene is possibly TRBD1 (6 bases). The ends were cut back, 6 bases at V and 1 base at J, with 16 bases in the middle. Germline V gene lookup returns CDR1 SGHAT and CDR2 FQNNGV. The CDR3 spans 15 residues. This chain's CDR3 is CASSFTDSSSYEQYF. The CDR3, as DNA: TGTGCCAGCAGTTTTACGGACAGTTCGTCCTACGAGCAGTACTTC.